The 12 T cell receptor beta chains below come from one sample, sequenced in a study of CD8 T cells in Susac syndrome. RNA in amounts of roughly 0.5 to 1 ug was reverse transcribed with random hexamers. TCRdb reprocessed the immunoSEQ multiplex PCR reads via MiXCR and lists one record per CDR3 protein. The sample holds over 350,000 distinct CDR3 sequences, 75% to 90% seen once. The specimen was CD8+ T cells from PBMCs. These receptors came from a human donor with multiple sclerosis.

The V gene is TRBV27, the J gene TRBJ2-7; 10 positions match TRBD1. The CDR3 runs to 15 residues. From germline, CDR1 is MNHEY and CDR2 SMNVEV (reference sequence). Losses at the gene ends were 2 bases for V and 5 bases for J; bases not matched to a gene: 6. CDR3 protein: CASSLTGQGLDEQYF. CDR3 coding DNA: TGTGCCAGCAGTTTAACGGGACAGGGGTTGGACGAGCAGTACTTC.

This chain uses TRBV29-1 with TRBJ2-7; D is undetermined. The length of the CDR3 is 13 residues. V shed 3 bases and J shed 2 bases, with 11 bases lying between them. Germline V gives CDR1 SQVTM, CDR2 ANQGSEA. The CDR3 DNA is TGCAGCGTTGAGATGGACGGTACCTACGAGCAGTACTTC. Translation gives CSVEMDGTYEQYF.

This chain connects TRBV10-3 to TRBJ2-7; TRBD2 agrees at 8 bases. The ends lost 6 bases at V and 3 bases at J; junction bases unmatched: 10. There are 15 residues in the CDR3. The germline V gene has CDR1 ENHRY and CDR2 SYGVKD. DNA for the CDR3: TGTGCCATCAGCCGCGGGGGGCGTAGGTACTACGAGCAGTACTTC. Its protein is CAISRGGRRYYEQYF.

This clonotype was seen only once. The J gene is TRBJ2-2, the V gene TRBV6-5; D is perhaps TRBD1 (6 bases). Germline CDR1 MNHEY, CDR2 SVGAGI. The CDR3 totals 17 residues. Trimming shortened V by 0 bases and J by 5 bases, and 16 bases separated the two germline ends. DNA of the CDR3: TGTGCCAGCAGTTACTCAGGGCAGGGGAAGTGGACCGGGGAGCTGTTTTTT. Amino acids: CASSYSGQGKWTGELFF.

This chain joins TRBV15 and TRBJ2-2; D is uncertain. The CDR3 extends over 12 amino acids. The germline V gene has CDR1 LNHNV and CDR2 YYDKDF (reference sequence). V was cut by 7 bases and J by 3 bases, with 6 bases left in between. CDR3 bases: TGTGCCACCATCAGTGACACCGGGGAGCTGTTTTTT. Residues: CATISDTGELFF.

The chain combines TRBV11-2 with TRBJ2-3; possible D gene TRBD2, 6 bases. V lost 7 bases and J lost 6, with 23 bases in between. The germline CDR1 and CDR2 sequences are SGHAT and FQNNGV. The CDR3 spans 16 residues. This chain's CDR3 is CASTLDYPQIKDTQYF. The CDR3 coding sequence is TGTGCCAGCACCCTGGACTACCCACAGATAAAGGATACGCAGTATTTT.

The sample holds a few counts of this clonotype. This chain joins TRBV24-1 and TRBJ2-2; no firm D call. The CDR3 totals 12 residues. Germline values: CDR1 KGHDR, CDR2 SFDVKD. V was trimmed by 5 bases and J by 6 bases, leaving 6 bases between them. The CDR3, as DNA: TGTGCCACCAGTGTAGGGCCCGGGGAGCTGTTTTTT. Translation gives CATSVGPGELFF.

This chain links TRBV10-1 with TRBJ1-3, with D tentatively TRBD1 (5 bases). The CDR3 length is 14 residues. CDR1 is WNHNN, CDR2 SYGVQD, per germline (reference sequence). V was clipped by 9 bases and J by 2 bases, with 14 bases between them. In DNA form, the CDR3 reads TGCGCCAGATTGGACATCCGGGCTGGAAACACCATATATTTT. Encoded protein: CARLDIRAGNTIYF.

The V and J genes are TRBV7-9 and TRBJ1-1, with D hard to call. This CDR3 is built from 14 residues. Trimming took 2 bases from V and 5 from J, leaving 12 bases between them. From germline, CDR1 is SEHNR and CDR2 FQNEAQ (reference sequence). CDR3 nucleotide sequence: TGTGCCAGCAGCTTAATGCCAGGAGATACTGAAGCTTTCTTT. Translated, it gives CASSLMPGDTEAFF.

This clonotype was observed a few times. The chain joins TRBV7-2 to TRBJ2-3; TRBD1 matches 7 bases. The length of the CDR3 is 15 residues. Germline CDR1 reads SGHTA; CDR2 reads FQGNSA. V was pared by 4 bases and J by 3 bases, with 7 bases of the junction left unmatched. The CDR3 sequence: CASSSTGVVTDTQYF. In DNA form, the CDR3 reads TGTGCCAGCAGCTCCACAGGGGTGGTTACAGATACGCAGTATTTT. Based on the CDR3 plus reference TRBV7-2 and TRBJ2-3, the full variable domain is GAGVSQSPSNKVTEKGKDVELRCDPISGHTALYWYRQSLGQGLEFLIYFQGNSAPDKSGLPSDRFSAERTGGSVSTLTIQRTQQEDSAVYLCASSSTGVVTDTQYFGPGTRLTVL.

The chain is built from TRBV7-8 and TRBJ1-1; possible D gene TRBD1, 5 bases. V gave up 5 bases and J gave up 1 base, with 14 bases separating them. Germline lookup yields CDR1 SGHVS and CDR2 FQNEAQ. The CDR3 sequence is 15 residues long. CDR3 in DNA: TGTGCCAGCAGCCGGAGGGACGGACAGAACACTGAAGCTTTCTTT. It translates to CASSRRDGQNTEAFF.

This clonotype was detected only a few times. The J gene is TRBJ2-3, the V gene TRBV6-2 or TRBV6-3, with TRBD1 matching over 7 bases. The junction had 8 bases not matched to a gene; V was cut back by 0 bases and J by 2 bases. Germline values: CDR1 MNHEY, CDR2 SVGEGT. This CDR3 has 17 amino acids. CDR3 region: CASSYSLGTEVTDTQYF. Here the CDR3 DNA reads TGTGCCAGCAGTTACTCCTTGGGGACAGAAGTCACAGATACGCAGTATTTT.